The present entry profiles one TCR beta chain with its context. Its antigen is still unknown. At one boundary the junction diverges from the germline segment, which might be a read error. The sample belongs to a study of graft-versus-host responses after intestinal transplantation. For the study at large: Isolated intestinal, liver-intestinal, or multivisceral transplants were what recipients had. Recipients uniformly received anti-thymocyte globulin induction, followed by tacrolimus and steroids for approximately 3 years. Findings and caveats of the study: Among recipient marrow samples, GvH clones were found; some appeared first in ileum or blood.

The CDR3 sequence is 16 residues long. Germline CDR1 SSHAT, CDR2 FNYEAQ (reference sequence). TCRdb keeps only in-frame clones here, not all; method: immunoSEQ multiplex PCR. This table holds fewer than 50,000 clones, 91% found once. Sequencing was performed on PBMCs, taken 524 days after transplant. The TCR comes from a human patient who received an intestinal transplant, so some T cells may come from the graft donor. V usage is TRBV7-7 and J usage is TRBJ2-2; TRBD2 agrees at 7 bases. The DNA for the CDR3 is TGTGCTAGCAGCCTACGAGCGGGATCGAACACCGGGGAGCTGTTTTTT. This codes for CASSLRAGSNTGELFF.